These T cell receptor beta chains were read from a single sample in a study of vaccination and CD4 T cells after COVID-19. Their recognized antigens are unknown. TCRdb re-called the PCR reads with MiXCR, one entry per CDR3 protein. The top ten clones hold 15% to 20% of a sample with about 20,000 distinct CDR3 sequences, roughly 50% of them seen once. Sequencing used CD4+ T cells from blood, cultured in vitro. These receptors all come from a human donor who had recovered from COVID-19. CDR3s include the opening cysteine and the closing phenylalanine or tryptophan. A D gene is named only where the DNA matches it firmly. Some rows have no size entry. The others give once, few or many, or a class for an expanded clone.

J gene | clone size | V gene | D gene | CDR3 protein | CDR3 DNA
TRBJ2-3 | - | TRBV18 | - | CASSPSNPDTQYF | TGTGCCAGCTCCCCAAGCAATCCAGATACGCAGTATTTT
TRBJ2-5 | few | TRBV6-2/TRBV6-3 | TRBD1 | CASSRDRQETQYF | TGTGCCAGCAGCAGGGACAGGCAAGAGACCCAGTACTTC
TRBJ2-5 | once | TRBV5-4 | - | CASSYEGSQETQYF | TGTGCCAGCAGCTACGAGGGAAGCCAAGAGACCCAGTACTTC
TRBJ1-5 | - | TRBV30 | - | CAWSGVGRNNQPQHF | TGTGCCTGGAGTGGGGTGGGGCGAAACAATCAGCCCCAGCATTTT
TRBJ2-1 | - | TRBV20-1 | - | CSATHKASYNEQFF | TGCAGTGCTACCCATAAAGCGTCCTACAATGAGCAGTTCTTC
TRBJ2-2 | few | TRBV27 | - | CATGHHTGELFF | TGTGCCACGGGCCATCACACCGGGGAGCTGTTTTTT
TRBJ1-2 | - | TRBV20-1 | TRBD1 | CSAGTGSGSGYTF | TGCAGTGCTGGGACAGGGTCAGGAAGCGGCTACACCTTC
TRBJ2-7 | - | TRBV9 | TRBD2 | CASSQRGAGAYEQYF | TGTGCCAGCAGCCAGAGGGGAGCGGGAGCCTACGAGCAGTACTTC
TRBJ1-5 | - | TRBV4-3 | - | CASSQDRAANNQPQHF | TGCGCCAGCAGCCAAGATAGGGCAGCTAACAATCAGCCCCAGCATTTT
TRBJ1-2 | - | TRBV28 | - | CASRPPSQNVYGYTF | TGTGCCAGCAGGCCTCCATCACAAAATGTCTATGGCTACACCTTC
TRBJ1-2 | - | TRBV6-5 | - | CASSYGGLGYTF | TGTGCCAGCAGTTACGGGGGGCTTGGCTACACCTTC
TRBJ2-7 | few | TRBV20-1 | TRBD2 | CSAGLAPREQYF | TGCAGTGCTGGACTAGCCCCCCGCGAGCAGTACTTC
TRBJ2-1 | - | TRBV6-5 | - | CASSYSTRQLHSYNEQFF | TGTGCCAGCAGTTACTCGACTAGACAACTTCACTCCTACAATGAGCAGTTCTTC
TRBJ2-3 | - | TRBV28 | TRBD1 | CASSPTGTGTDTQYF | TGTGCCAGCAGCCCTACCGGGACAGGGACAGATACGCAGTATTTT
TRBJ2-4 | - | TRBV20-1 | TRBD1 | CSANPARGLIKNIQYF | TGCAGTGCGAACCCGGCCAGGGGGTTAATCAAAAACATTCAGTACTTC
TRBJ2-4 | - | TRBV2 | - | CASSETGTIQYF | TGTGCCAGCAGTGAAACAGGGACCATTCAGTACTTC
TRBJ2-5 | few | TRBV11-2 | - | CASSAARETQYF | TGTGCCAGCAGCGCCGCCCGGGAGACCCAGTACTTC
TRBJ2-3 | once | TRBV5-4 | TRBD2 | CASSPSGTGGPTDTQYF | TGTGCCAGCAGCCCCAGTGGGACGGGGGGGCCGACAGATACGCAGTATTTT
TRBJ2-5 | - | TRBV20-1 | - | CSARDLAQETQYF | TGCAGTGCTAGAGATCTAGCCCAAGAGACCCAGTACTTC
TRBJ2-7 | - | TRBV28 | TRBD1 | CATEGQAYEQYF | TGTGCCACCGAAGGACAGGCCTACGAGCAGTACTTC
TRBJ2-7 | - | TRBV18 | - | CASSPPGIVYEQYF | TGTGCCAGCTCACCACCAGGAATCGTCTACGAGCAGTACTTC
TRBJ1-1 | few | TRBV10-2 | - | CASSLTAQTGTEAFF | TGCGCCAGCAGTCTTACAGCCCAAACTGGAACTGAAGCTTTCTTT
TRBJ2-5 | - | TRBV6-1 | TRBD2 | CASSEARSAGGPYQETQYF | TGTGCCAGCAGTGAAGCTCGTTCAGCGGGAGGACCTTACCAAGAGACCCAGTACTTC
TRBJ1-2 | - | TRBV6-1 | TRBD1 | CASRGTGYGYTF | TGTGCCAGCAGAGGGACAGGGTATGGCTACACCTTC
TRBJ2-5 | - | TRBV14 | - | CASSPRYQETQYF | TGTGCCAGCAGCCCCCGATACCAAGAGACCCAGTACTTC
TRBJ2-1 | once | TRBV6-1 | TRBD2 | CAISGLAGGSDEQFF | TGTGCCATCAGTGGATTAGCGGGAGGCAGTGATGAGCAGTTCTTC
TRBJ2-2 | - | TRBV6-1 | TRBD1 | CASSTDRGGPGELFF | TGTGCCAGCAGCACGGACAGGGGGGGTCCCGGGGAGCTGTTTTTT
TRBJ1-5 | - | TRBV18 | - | CASSAGNQPQHF | TGTGCCAGCTCCGCGGGCAATCAGCCCCAGCATTTT
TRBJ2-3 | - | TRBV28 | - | CASSSTPSTDTQYF | TGTGCCAGCAGTTCCACGCCTAGCACAGATACGCAGTATTTT
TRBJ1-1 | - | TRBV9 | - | CASSVEGLSGAEAFF | TGTGCCAGCAGCGTAGAAGGGCTGAGTGGGGCTGAAGCTTTCTTT
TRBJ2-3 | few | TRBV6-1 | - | CASTPTETTSRLYF | TGTGCCAGCACCCCCACAGAGACTACCTCCCGACTGTATTTT
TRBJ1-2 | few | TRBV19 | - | CASTRGLRDHYGYTF | TGTGCCAGTACCCGGGGTTTGCGGGACCACTATGGCTACACCTTC
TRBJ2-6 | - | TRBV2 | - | CASSETGANVLTF | TGTGCCAGCAGTGAGACTGGGGCCAACGTCCTGACTTTC
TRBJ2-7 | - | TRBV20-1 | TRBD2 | CSAREREDSYEQYF | TGCAGTGCTAGAGAGCGGGAGGACTCCTACGAGCAGTACTTC
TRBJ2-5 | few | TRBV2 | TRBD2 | CASTPAGHAQYF | TGTGCCAGCACTCCAGCGGGGCATGCCCAGTACTTC
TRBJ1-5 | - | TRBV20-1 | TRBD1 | CSALRTGPNQPQHF | TGCAGTGCCCTGAGGACAGGTCCCAATCAGCCCCAGCATTTT
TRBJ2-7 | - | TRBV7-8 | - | CASSHYGVDYEQYF | TGTGCCAGCAGCCACTATGGGGTCGACTACGAGCAGTACTTC
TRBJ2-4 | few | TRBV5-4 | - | CASSPGGLRGNIQYF | TGTGCCAGCAGCCCCGGGGGATTGAGGGGGAACATTCAGTACTTC
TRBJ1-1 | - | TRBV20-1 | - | CSAPSIRTDPMNTEAFF | TGCAGTGCTCCGTCAATACGTACAGACCCCATGAACACTGAAGCTTTCTTT
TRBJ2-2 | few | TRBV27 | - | CASSLSRVTGELFF | TGTGCCAGCAGTTTATCAAGGGTTACCGGGGAGCTGTTTTTT
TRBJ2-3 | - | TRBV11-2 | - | CASTTTRAQYF | TGTGCCAGCACCACGACTAGAGCGCAGTATTTT
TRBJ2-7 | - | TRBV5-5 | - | CASSISLAESYEQYF | TGTGCCAGCAGCATCTCGCTGGCGGAATCCTACGAGCAGTACTTC
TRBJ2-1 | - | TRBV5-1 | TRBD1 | CASSLDKGQGTGNEQFF | TGCGCCAGCAGCTTGGATAAGGGACAGGGAACGGGTAATGAGCAGTTCTTC
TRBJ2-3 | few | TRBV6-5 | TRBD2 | CASSYRTSGMDTQYF | TGTGCCAGCAGTTACAGGACTAGCGGGATGGATACGCAGTATTTT
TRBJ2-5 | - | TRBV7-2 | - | CASSSTIGGAAETQYF | TGTGCCAGCAGCTCAACGATAGGGGGGGCCGCAGAGACCCAGTACTTC
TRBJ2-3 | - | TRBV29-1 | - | CSVEVRDRGATQYF | TGCAGCGTTGAAGTTAGGGATCGCGGAGCTACGCAGTATTTT
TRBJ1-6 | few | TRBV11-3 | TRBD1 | CASSYGTGNSPLHF | TGTGCCAGCAGCTACGGGACAGGGAATTCACCCCTCCACTTT
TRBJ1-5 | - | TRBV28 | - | CASSFTAGVNQPQHF | TGTGCCAGCAGTTTTACGGCAGGGGTTAATCAGCCCCAGCATTTT
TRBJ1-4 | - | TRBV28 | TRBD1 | CASSTHGQGNEKLFF | TGTGCCAGCAGTACCCACGGACAGGGAAATGAAAAACTGTTTTTT
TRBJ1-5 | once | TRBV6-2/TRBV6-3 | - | CASSYDYNQPQHF | TGTGCCAGCAGTTACGACTATAATCAGCCCCAGCATTTT
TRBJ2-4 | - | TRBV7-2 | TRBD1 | CASSPRTGSALLAKNIQYF | TGTGCCAGCAGCCCGCGGACAGGCTCGGCCCTCTTAGCCAAAAACATTCAGTACTTC
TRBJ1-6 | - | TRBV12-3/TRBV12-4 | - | CASSPPLGYSPLHF | TGTGCCAGCAGTCCCCCCTTAGGGTATTCACCCCTCCACTTT
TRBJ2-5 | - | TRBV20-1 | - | CSASFPGRGETQYF | TGCAGTGCTAGTTTTCCGGGACGGGGGGAGACCCAGTACTTC